These 21 T cell receptor beta chains originate from one sample sequenced in a study of CD8+ T cells in alopecia areata. After isolation, RNA underwent reverse transcription to generate cDNA as the sequencing template. Assay: immunoSEQ multiplex PCR; the TCRdb copy retains only in-frame clones and omits some. Seen here are over 100,000 clones, around 53% observed once, and the top ten hold more than 10%. Specified treatment: oral pan-JAK inhibitor, 5-10 mg twice daily. Sequenced here: CD8+ T cells sorted from blood, sampled at week 24, from a patient treated with tofacitinib. Every receptor here comes from a human donor with alopecia areata.

In its sample, this clone was seen once. The V gene is TRBV30, the J gene TRBJ1-2; D gene unclear. The CDR3 length is 13 residues. Germline V gene lookup returns CDR1 GTSNPN and CDR2 SVGIG (reference sequence). Deletions cut 5 bases from V and 7 bases from J, with 17 bases between. CDR3 protein: CAWVPEVWGGYTF. The CDR3 DNA sequence: TGTGCCTGGGTTCCAGAAGTTTGGGGTGGCTACACCTTC.

This clone was detected only once. The chain is built from TRBV27 and TRBJ1-2, with 7 bases lining up with TRBD1. V shed 6 bases and J 1 base; nucleotides not matched to a gene: 8. Looked up from germline, CDR1 is MNHEY and CDR2 is SMNVEV (reference sequence). The CDR3 contains 15 residues. The CDR3 spells CASRSKGARNYGYTF. The DNA of the CDR3 is TGTGCCAGCAGGAGTAAGGGGGCGCGTAACTATGGCTACACCTTC.

The J gene is TRBJ1-6, the V gene TRBV10-3; TRBD1 might be the D (6 bases). Trimming pared 2 bases from V and 10 bases from J, leaving 12 bases between. The CDR3 is 14 residues long. The V gene's germline CDR1 is ENHRY and CDR2 SYGVKD. The CDR3 DNA follows: TGTGCCATCAGTGAGCCCACAGGGCACTCACCCCTCCACTTT. Its protein product is CAISEPTGHSPLHF.

This clone was seen more than once but under ten times. The V gene is TRBV6-1, the J gene TRBJ2-6; TRBD1 matches 9 bases. This CDR3 region has 18 residues. Germline V CDR1 and CDR2: MNHNS, SASEGT. Trimming cost V 0 bases and J 0 bases; bases outside gene matches: 3. This CDR3 is CASSEAGQGLSGANVLTF. The CDR3 DNA reads TGTGCCAGCAGTGAAGCGGGACAGGGCCTCTCTGGGGCCAACGTCCTGACTTTC.

Here the CDR3 DNA reads TGTGCCAGCCCAAGGGGGCCCCCTCCTTACGAGCAGTACTTC. This codes for CASPRGPPPYEQYF. The chain is built from TRBV10-3 and TRBJ2-7, with 7 bases matching TRBD1. Trimming took 10 bases from V and 4 from J; bases not matched to a gene: 13. Germline V gives CDR1 ENHRY, CDR2 SYGVKD. The CDR3 has 14 residues.

This clone was recorded a few times. The genes are TRBV19 and TRBJ1-2; 7 bases agree with TRBD1. Germline loops: CDR1 LNHDA, CDR2 SQIVND (reference sequence). The CDR3 covers 14 residues. V lost 6 bases, J lost 3 bases, and 7 bases stayed unmatched. For the CDR3, the DNA is TGTGCCAGTAGCGTCGACAGGGAGTACTATGGCTACACCTTC. This codes for CASSVDREYYGYTF.

This clone was seen only once. The V gene is TRBV30, the J gene TRBJ2-3; 8 bases line up with TRBD1. Germline V gene sequence: CDR1 GTSNPN, CDR2 SVGIG (reference sequence). The CDR3 is 15 amino acids. V shed 0 bases and J 3 bases; nucleotides not matched to a gene: 5. The CDR3 region has the DNA TGTGCCTGGAGTGTAACAGGGGGTTATACAGATACGCAGTATTTT. It specifies CAWSVTGGYTDTQYF. The full variable domain, its missing parts supplied by reference TRBV30 and TRBJ2-3, is SQTIHQWPATLVQPVGSPLSLECTVEGTSNPNLYWYRQAAGRGLQLLFYSVGIGQISSEVPQNLSASRPQDRQFILSSKKLLLSDSGFYLCAWSVTGGYTDTQYFGPGTRLTVL.

This clone was observed a single time. This rearrangement joins TRBV7-9 to TRBJ2-5; D remains unclear. The germline V gene has CDR1 SEHNR and CDR2 FQNEAQ (reference sequence). Trimming left V 10 bases short and J 2 bases short, with 8 bases between. This CDR3 has 11 amino acids. The CDR3 DNA reads as TGTGCCACCGACAAACAAGAGACCCAGTACTTC. Protein sequence: CATDKQETQYF.

The CDR3 sequence is CATSDPGTRPRGNQPQHF. The DNA of the CDR3 is TGTGCCACCAGCGACCCCGGGACAAGGCCCCGGGGCAATCAGCCCCAGCATTTT. The genes are TRBV15 and TRBJ1-5, with D perhaps matching TRBD1 (6 bases). V lost 5 bases and J lost 2, with 22 bases in between. This CDR3 is 18 amino acids long. The germline V gene has CDR1 LNHNV and CDR2 YYDKDF (reference sequence). Looking up the rest from reference TRBV15 and TRBJ1-5 gives the full variable domain: DAMVIQNPRYQVTQFGKPVTLSCSQTLNHNVMYWYQQKSSQAPKLLFHYYDKDFNNEADTPDNFQSRRPNTSFCFLDIRSPGLGDTAMYLCATSDPGTRPRGNQPQHFGDGTRLSIL.

This clone was seen more than once but under ten times. The V and J genes are TRBV9 and TRBJ2-7; D might be TRBD1 or TRBD2, each matching 5 bases. There are 13 residues in the CDR3. CDR1 and CDR2 (germline): SGDLS, YYNGEE. V was pared by 0 bases and J by 6 bases, with 10 bases between. The CDR3, as DNA: TGTGCCAGCAGCGTAGCTACGGGGCTCGAGCAGTACTTC. Protein product: CASSVATGLEQYF.

This clone showed up just a few times. The chain recombines TRBV9 with TRBJ2-7, with 8 bases lining up with TRBD2. The V and J ends lost 0 bases and 3 bases, in that order; junction bases with no gene match: 8. The CDR3 is made up of 16 amino acids. Germline CDR1 and CDR2: SGDLS and YYNGEE. For the CDR3, the DNA is TGTGCCAGCAGCGTAGGCGGTACGGGAGGGGGCTACGAGCAGTACTTC. Protein: CASSVGGTGGGYEQYF.

The V and J genes are TRBV27 and TRBJ1-3; D is possibly TRBD1 (5 bases). Germline lookup yields CDR1 MNHEY and CDR2 SMNVEV (reference sequence). The CDR3 consists of 17 residues. Trimming pared 2 bases from V and 2 bases from J, leaving 16 bases between. CDR3 in DNA: TGTGCCAGCAGTTTACTCCCCGGGAGGGACCCTGGAAACACCATATATTTT. It specifies CASSLLPGRDPGNTIYF.

The gene calls are TRBV10-3 and TRBJ2-7; a weak D match, TRBD1 (6 bases). The CDR3 loop spans 15 amino acids. Germline CDR1 ENHRY, CDR2 SYGVKD. V shed 3 bases and J shed 2 bases, with 14 bases lying between them. This chain's CDR3 is CAISDPAGTTYEQYF. In DNA, the CDR3 is TGTGCCATCAGTGACCCGGCAGGGACAACCTACGAGCAGTACTTC.

In this sample, this clone turned up a few times. V is TRBV27 and J is TRBJ2-1; unclear D gene. CDR1 is MNHEY and CDR2 is SMNVEV in the germline V gene (reference sequence). Trimming stripped 0 bases from V and 3 bases from J, with 3 bases between. The CDR3 totals 13 residues. The CDR3 region is CASSLSIYNEQFF. DNA of the CDR3: TGTGCCAGCAGTTTATCGATCTACAATGAGCAGTTCTTC.

This clone was seen a few times. This chain uses TRBV4-1 with TRBJ2-1; D not certain. V was clipped by 3 bases and J by 10 bases, with 10 bases between them. This CDR3 has 12 amino acids. The germline CDR1 and CDR2 sequences are MGHRA and YSYEKL. The CDR3 region has the DNA TGCGCCAGCAGCCAGCCCGAACTAGAGCAGTTCTTC. It codes for CASSQPELEQFF.

The chain couples TRBV19 to TRBJ2-5; 8 bases match TRBD1. This CDR3 region has 13 residues. V shed 4 bases, J shed 3 bases, and the junction held 1 base outside the gene matches. Germline CDR1 reads LNHDA; CDR2 reads SQIVND (reference sequence). CDR3 in DNA: TGTGCCAGTAGTACGGACAGGGAAGAGACCCAGTACTTC. As protein: CASSTDREETQYF.

This rearrangement joins TRBV29-1 to TRBJ2-7; 13 positions match TRBD2. CDR3 length: 18 residues. V shed 4 bases and J 7 bases; nucleotides not matched to a gene: 19. Germline loops: CDR1 SQVTM, CDR2 ANQGSEA. The CDR3 reads CSVVPTGTQGLAGVEQYF. The CDR3, as DNA: TGCAGCGTTGTACCCACCGGGACACAAGGACTAGCGGGGGTTGAGCAGTACTTC.

V gene TRBV4-3 combines with J gene TRBJ2-7; D possibly uses TRBD1 or TRBD2 (5 bases each). CDR1 and CDR2 from the germline V gene are LGHNA and YSLEER. The CDR3 contains 16 residues. The V and J ends lost 3 bases and 0 bases respectively, with 15 bases between them. In nucleotides, the CDR3 is TGCGCCAGCAGCCAGGGTCCCGGGACGGCCTCCTACGAGCAGTACTTC. Translation gives CASSQGPGTASYEQYF.

The chain combines TRBV30 with TRBJ2-7, with 7 bases fitting TRBD1. CDR3 size: 13 residues. Germline V gene lookup returns CDR1 GTSNPN and CDR2 SVGIG (reference sequence). Unmatched junction bases numbered 2, after V lost 0 bases and J lost 3 bases. The DNA for the CDR3 is TGTGCCTGGAGTGTACGACAGGGCTACGAGCAGTACTTC. The encoded protein is CAWSVRQGYEQYF.

The V and J genes are TRBV27 and TRBJ2-4; D is possibly TRBD1 or TRBD2 (5 bases each). The CDR3 length is 15 residues. Trimming pared 5 bases from V and 8 bases from J, leaving 19 bases between. Germline loops: CDR1 MNHEY, CDR2 SMNVEV (reference sequence). This CDR3 reads CASSAPLEGLDIQYF. CDR3 bases: TGTGCCAGCAGTGCACCCCTAGAGGGGTTAGACATTCAGTACTTC.

This clone was found a few times. The chain links TRBV4-1 to TRBJ1-1; 7 bases are a match to TRBD1. Germline assignment: CDR1 MGHRA and CDR2 YSYEKL. V dropped 4 bases and J dropped 4; count of bases not matched to a gene: 6. This CDR3 comprises 14 residues. The DNA for the CDR3 is TGCGCCAGCAGCCCGGACAGGATTTTCACTGAAGCTTTCTTT. Its translation: CASSPDRIFTEAFF.